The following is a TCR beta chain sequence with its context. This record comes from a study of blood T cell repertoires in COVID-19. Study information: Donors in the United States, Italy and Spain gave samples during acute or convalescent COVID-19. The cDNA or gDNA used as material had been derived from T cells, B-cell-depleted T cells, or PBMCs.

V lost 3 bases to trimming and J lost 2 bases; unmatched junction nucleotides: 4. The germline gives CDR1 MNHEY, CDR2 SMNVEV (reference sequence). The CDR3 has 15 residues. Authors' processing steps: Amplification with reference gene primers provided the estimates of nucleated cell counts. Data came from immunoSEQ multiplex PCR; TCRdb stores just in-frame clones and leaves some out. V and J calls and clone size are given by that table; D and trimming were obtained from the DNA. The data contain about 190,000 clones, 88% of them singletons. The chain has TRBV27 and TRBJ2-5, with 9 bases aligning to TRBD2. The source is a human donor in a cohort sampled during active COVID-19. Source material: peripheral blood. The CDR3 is CASSFRTSEQETQYF. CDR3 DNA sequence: TGTGCCAGCAGTTTCAGGACTAGCGAGCAAGAGACCCAGTACTTC.